A single sample gave rise to the 18 T cell receptor beta chains below, sequenced in a study of cytotoxic CD8 clonotypes in ibrutinib-treated CLL. Here immunoSEQ multiplex PCR was the method, and the copy in TCRdb shows in-frame clones only, minus some. The sample includes about 130,000 clones, 80% to 90% of them seen just once. The source material was PBMCs, sampled after 24 months of ibrutinib treatment. Every receptor here comes from a human donor with chronic lymphocytic leukemia.

The V gene is TRBV28, the J gene TRBJ1-1; no clear D. Trimming took off 5 bases at V and 2 bases at J, with 6 bases between the two ends. This CDR3 contains 12 residues. CDR1 and CDR2 from the germline V gene are MDHEN and SYDVKM. CDR3 nucleotide sequence: TGTGCCAGCAGTCCACGAAACACTGAAGCTTTCTTT. It yields the protein CASSPRNTEAFF.

This chain links TRBV2 with TRBJ2-1, with 8 positions matching TRBD2. The CDR3 extends over 16 amino acids. V trimming: 6 bases; J trimming: 2 bases; junction bases outside the gene matches: 9. Germline V CDR1 and CDR2: SNHLY, FYNNEI. Here the CDR3 DNA reads TGTGCCAGCAGGGAAATAGCGGGGACGACCTACAATGAGCAGTTCTTC. Amino acids: CASREIAGTTYNEQFF.

This rearrangement joins TRBV28 to TRBJ2-7, with 10 positions matching TRBD1. The germline CDR1 and CDR2 sequences are MDHEN and SYDVKM. The J segment lost 9 bases and the V segment lost 5 bases, leaving 4 bases of the junction unmatched. The CDR3 sequence is 12 residues long. As DNA, the CDR3 is TGTGCCAGCAGTAGAGGACAGGGGGGGCAGTACTTC. It is translated as CASSRGQGGQYF.

The CDR3 protein is CASSPRAYEQYF. The CDR3 DNA is TGTGCCAGCTCACCACGGGCTTACGAGCAGTACTTC. The rearrangement links TRBV18 to TRBJ2-7; D is unresolved. Germline V CDR1 and CDR2: KGHSH, LQKENI. The V end was cut by 1 base, the J end by 4 bases, with 5 bases between. This CDR3 is 12 amino acids long.

This clone appeared a few times. The chain couples TRBV18 to TRBJ1-1; D may be TRBD1 (6 bases). The germline CDR1 and CDR2 sequences are KGHSH and LQKENI. The CDR3 is 14 residues long. Trimming removed 6 bases at V and 6 bases at J, with 17 bases between. The CDR3 coding sequence is TGTGCCAGCTCCGCCTCCTGGGACATCTCTGAAGCTTTCTTT. This encodes CASSASWDISEAFF. Together with reference TRBV18 and TRBJ1-1, the CDR3 gives the full variable domain: NAGVMQNPRHLVRRRGQEARLRCSPMKGHSHVYWYRQLPEEGLKFMVYLQKENIIDESGMPKERFSAEFPKEGPSILRIQQVVRGDSAAYFCASSASWDISEAFFGQGTRLTVV.

Only one count was recorded for this clone. J is TRBJ2-7 and V is TRBV7-8; D might be TRBD2 (5 bases). This CDR3 has 14 residues. Per the germline V gene, CDR1 is SGHVS and CDR2 is FQNEAQ. The V end lost 5 bases, the J end lost 7 bases, and 18 bases lay between the germline ends. CDR3 residues: CASSPREWVGEQYF. CDR3 DNA: TGTGCCAGCAGCCCACGGGAATGGGTGGGGGAGCAGTACTTC.

In its sample, this clone was seen many times. The chain carries TRBV4-1 and TRBJ1-5; D remains ambiguous. Per the germline V gene, CDR1 is MGHRA and CDR2 is YSYEKL. V was trimmed by 6 bases and J by 2 bases, leaving 5 bases between them. The CDR3 is made up of 12 amino acids. Here the CDR3 reads CASRGGNQPQHF. Written as DNA, the CDR3 is TGCGCCAGCAGGGGCGGCAATCAGCCCCAGCATTTT.

The chain recombines TRBV7-3 with TRBJ2-3; 7 bases align to TRBD2. The CDR3 covers 14 residues. Germline values: CDR1 SGHTA, CDR2 FQGTGA. Trimming at V came to 2 bases and at J to 3 bases, leaving 2 bases not matched to a gene. The CDR3 DNA sequence: TGTGCCAGCAGCTTAGGACTAGGGACAGATACGCAGTATTTT. This codes for CASSLGLGTDTQYF.

The chain joins TRBV10-3 to TRBJ2-7; TRBD2 matches at 8 bases. Germline V gene lookup returns CDR1 ENHRY and CDR2 SYGVKD. CDR3 size: 13 residues. The junction had 5 bases not matched to a gene; V was cut back by 8 bases and J by 2 bases. The CDR3 here is CAILSGGAYEQYF. Written as DNA, the CDR3 is TGTGCCATCTTGTCGGGAGGGGCCTACGAGCAGTACTTC.

The genes are TRBV11-1 and TRBJ2-7, with D perhaps TRBD1 (5 bases). The CDR3 has 14 amino acids. V gave up 4 bases and J gave up 6 bases, with 16 bases separating them. Germline V lookup: CDR1 SGHAT, CDR2 FQDESV (reference sequence). CDR3 sequence: CASSSRVRSSEQYF. The CDR3 DNA reads TGTGCCAGCAGCTCCAGGGTAAGGTCTAGCGAGCAGTACTTC.

This clone is medium-sized by share. The chain carries TRBV19 and TRBJ1-2, with 9 positions matching TRBD1. J lost 4 bases, V lost 10 bases, and 19 bases had no gene match. CDR3 length: 17 residues. Germline assignment: CDR1 LNHDA and CDR2 SQIVND (reference sequence). CDR3 loop: CATAPGQGGGPLYGYTF. CDR3 DNA sequence: TGTGCCACCGCCCCGGGACAGGGAGGAGGCCCCCTCTATGGCTACACCTTC. Full variable domain (outside the CDR3, taken from reference TRBV19 and TRBJ1-2): DGGITQSPKYLFRKEGQNVTLSCEQNLNHDAMYWYRQDPGQGLRLIYYSQIVNDFQKGDIAEGYSVSREKKESFPLTVTSAQKNPTAFYLCATAPGQGGGPLYGYTFGSGTRLTVV.

This clone was counted a single time. The rearrangement links TRBV19 to TRBJ1-5; D is possibly TRBD1 (5 bases). Germline V gene data show CDR1 as LNHDA and CDR2 as SQIVND (reference sequence). The V gene lost 5 bases and the J gene lost 7 bases, with 15 bases spanning the gap. CDR3 length: 14 amino acids. CDR3 region: CASSPGTGTQPQHF. DNA for the CDR3: TGTGCCAGTAGTCCAGGGACCGGAACCCAGCCCCAGCATTTT.

In this sample, this clone turned up a few times. This chain uses TRBV7-3 with TRBJ2-1; 12 nucleotides agree with TRBD2. J was trimmed by 8 bases and V by 3 bases; bases with no gene match: 8. Germline CDR1 reads SGHTA; CDR2 reads FQGTGA. CDR3 length equals 16 residues. The CDR3 here is CASSLSWTSGIYEQFF. CDR3 bases: TGTGCCAGCAGCTTGTCATGGACTAGCGGGATCTATGAGCAGTTCTTC.

The gene calls are TRBV5-6 and TRBJ2-7; D gene uncertain. V was trimmed by 5 bases and J by 1 base, leaving 4 bases between them. This CDR3 has 11 residues. Germline V CDR1 and CDR2: SGHDT, YYEEEE. In DNA, the CDR3 is TGTGCCAGCAGTTGGTCCTACGAGCAGTACTTC. Translation gives CASSWSYEQYF.

This sequence joins TRBV11-2 and TRBJ2-5, with TRBD2 matching over 8 bases. V gave up 5 bases and J gave up 3 bases; unmatched junction bases: 5. The CDR3 length is 14 residues. The germline V gene encodes CDR1 SGHAT and CDR2 FQNNGV. In DNA, the CDR3 is TGTGCCAGCAGCGAGACTAGCGCAAAAGAGACCCAGTACTTC. It yields the protein CASSETSAKETQYF.

This clone occurred once. The chain joins TRBV29-1 to TRBJ2-3; 9 positions agree with TRBD2. J lost 9 bases, V lost 7 bases, and 8 bases had no gene match. Germline CDR1 and CDR2: SQVTM and ANQGSEA. This CDR3 comprises 12 residues. As DNA, the CDR3 is TGCAGCGGGGGACTAGCTGTGGGGACGCAGTATTTT. Its protein product is CSGGLAVGTQYF.

In regard to this clone: At one of its ends the junction is not consistent with the germline gene, which may arise from a read error. The identical CDR3 is also encoded by other nucleotide sequences in the sample. J is TRBJ1-2 and V is TRBV6-1; the match to TRBD1 covers 8 bases. The CDR3 runs 15 residues. The V gene's germline CDR1 is MNHNS and CDR2 SASEGT. The CDR3 loop is CASRAQGQANYGYTF. In nucleotides, the CDR3 is TGTGCCAGCAGAGCTCAGGGACAGGCTAACTACGGCTACACCTTC.

CDR3 sequence: CAISGTGGPNQPQHF. The CDR3 nucleotides are TGTGCCATCAGTGGGACAGGGGGCCCCAATCAGCCCCAGCATTTT. V gene TRBV10-3 combines with J gene TRBJ1-5; 11 bases align to TRBD1. V was clipped by 4 bases and J by 3 bases; unmatched bases: 2. CDR3 size: 15 residues. In germline, CDR1 is ENHRY, CDR2 SYGVKD.